This T cell receptor (beta chain) was sequenced during a study of blood T cell repertoires in COVID-19. Study context: COVID-19 samples from acute and convalescent phases originated in the United States, Italy and Spain.

Using immunoSEQ multiplex PCR, the repertoire was profiled, and TCRdb retains in-frame clones only, with some absent. This sample has 200,000 or so clones, with around 80% found just once. Participants came from roughly 25 US areas, aged about 18 to 90 years. The CDR3 totals 15 residues. The germline CDR1 and CDR2 sequences are MNHEY and SMNVEV (reference sequence). V was cut by 3 bases and J by 3 bases, with 12 bases left in between. The TCR comes from a woman between 40 and 55 years old with acute COVID-19. Input material: PBMCs or T cells enriched from blood (not recorded which). The chain recombines TRBV27 with TRBJ1-5; perhaps TRBD1 as D (5 bases). CDR3 loop: CASSFADRPNQPQHF. CDR3 DNA sequence: TGTGCCAGCAGTTTCGCCGACAGACCCAATCAGCCCCAGCATTTT.